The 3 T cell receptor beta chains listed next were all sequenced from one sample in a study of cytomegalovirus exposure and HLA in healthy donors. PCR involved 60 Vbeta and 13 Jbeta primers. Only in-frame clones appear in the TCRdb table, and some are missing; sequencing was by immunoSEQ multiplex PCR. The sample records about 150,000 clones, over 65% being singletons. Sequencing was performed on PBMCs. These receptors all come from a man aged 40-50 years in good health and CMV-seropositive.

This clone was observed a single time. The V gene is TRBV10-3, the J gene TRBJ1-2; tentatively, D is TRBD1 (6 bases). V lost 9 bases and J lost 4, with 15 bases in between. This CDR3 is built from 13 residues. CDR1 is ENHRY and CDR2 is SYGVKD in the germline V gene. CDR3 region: CAIRGGEPYGYTF. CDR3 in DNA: TGTGCCATTCGAGGGGGAGAGCCCTATGGCTACACCTTC.

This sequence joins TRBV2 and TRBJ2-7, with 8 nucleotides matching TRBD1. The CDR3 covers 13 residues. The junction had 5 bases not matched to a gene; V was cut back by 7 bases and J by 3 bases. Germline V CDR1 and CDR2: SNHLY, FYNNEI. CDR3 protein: CASTTGQVYEQYF. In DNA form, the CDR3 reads TGTGCCAGCACCACGGGACAGGTCTACGAGCAGTACTTC.

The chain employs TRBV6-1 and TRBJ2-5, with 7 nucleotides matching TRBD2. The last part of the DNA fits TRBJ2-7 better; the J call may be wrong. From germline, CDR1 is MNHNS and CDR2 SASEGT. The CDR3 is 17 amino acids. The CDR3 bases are TGTGCCAGCAGTGAAGGGGAGTCTAGCGGCATTTACTACGAGCAGTACTTC. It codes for CASSEGESSGIYYEQYF.